The 3 T cell receptor beta chains below were found in one sample sequenced in a study of T-cell memory formation after mild COVID-19. Using its own MiXCR run on the 5' RACE reads, TCRdb lists one record per CDR3 protein. The sample lists under 400,000 distinct CDR3 sequences, 20% to 25% seen once, with around an eighth in the top ten. The sequenced material came from PBMCs or a T cell subset sorted from them (not recorded which). Receptor source: an adult woman who had mild COVID-19 (a few samples of this study predate the infection). Cell type and time point are not known.

CDR3 sequence reads: CASSTSPSSYNEQFF. In DNA form, the CDR3 reads TGTGCCAGCAGCACCAGCCCGAGCTCCTACAATGAGCAGTTCTTC. This chain links TRBV11-2 with TRBJ2-1, with D unclear. The CDR3 consists of 15 residues. Germline lookup yields CDR1 SGHAT and CDR2 FQNNGV. The V end was cut by 5 bases, the J end by 0 bases, with 11 bases between.

The chain is built from TRBV6-2 or TRBV6-3 and TRBJ1-1, with D possibly matching TRBD1 (6 bases). The CDR3 has 14 residues. The germline V gene has CDR1 MNHEY and CDR2 SVGEGT. V shed 6 bases and J shed 5 bases, with 16 bases lying between them. The CDR3 reads CASRDFGGRTEAFF. In nucleotides, the CDR3 is TGTGCCAGCAGGGATTTCGGGGGCAGAACTGAAGCTTTCTTT.

J is TRBJ2-5 and V is TRBV7-9, with 11 nucleotides matching TRBD2. After removal of 2 bases from V and 1 base from J, the junction contained 21 bases not matched to a gene. The CDR3 consists of 22 residues. CDR1 is SEHNR and CDR2 is FQNEAQ in the germline V gene (reference sequence). CDR3 bases: TGTGCCAGCAGCTTACGAGGGCGACATGAGGGACTAGCGGAGAAGTTCCAAGAGACCCAGTACTTC. Its translation: CASSLRGRHEGLAEKFQETQYF. Complete variable domain (other parts from reference TRBV7-9 and TRBJ2-5): DTGVSQNPRHKITKRGQNVTFRCDPISEHNRLYWYRQTLGQGPEFLTYFQNEAQLEKSRLLSDRFSAERPKGSFSTLEIQRTEQGDSAMYLCASSLRGRHEGLAEKFQETQYFGPGTRLLVL.